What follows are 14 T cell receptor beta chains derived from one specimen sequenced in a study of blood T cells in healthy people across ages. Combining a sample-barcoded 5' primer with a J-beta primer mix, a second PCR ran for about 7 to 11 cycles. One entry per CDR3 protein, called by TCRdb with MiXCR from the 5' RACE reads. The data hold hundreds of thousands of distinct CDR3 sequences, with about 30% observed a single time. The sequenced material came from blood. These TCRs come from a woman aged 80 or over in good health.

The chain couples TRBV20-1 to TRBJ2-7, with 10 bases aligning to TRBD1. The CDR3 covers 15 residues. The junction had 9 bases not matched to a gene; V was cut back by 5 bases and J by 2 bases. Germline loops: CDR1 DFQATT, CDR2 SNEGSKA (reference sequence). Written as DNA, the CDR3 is TGCAGTGCTGGGAACCGGGACAGGGGAACCTACGAGCAGTACTTC. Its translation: CSAGNRDRGTYEQYF.

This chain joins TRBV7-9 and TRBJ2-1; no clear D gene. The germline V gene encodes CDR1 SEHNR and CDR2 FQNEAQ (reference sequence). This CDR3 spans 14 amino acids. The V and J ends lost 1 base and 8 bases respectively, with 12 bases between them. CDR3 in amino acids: CASSLGVKHHEQFF. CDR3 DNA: TGTGCCAGCAGCTTAGGAGTGAAGCATCATGAGCAGTTCTTC.

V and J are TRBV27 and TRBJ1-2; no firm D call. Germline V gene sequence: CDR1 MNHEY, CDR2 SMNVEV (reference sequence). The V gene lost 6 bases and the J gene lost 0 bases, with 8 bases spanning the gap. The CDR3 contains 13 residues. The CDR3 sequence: CASRIVANYGYTF. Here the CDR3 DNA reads TGTGCCAGCAGAATTGTCGCTAACTATGGCTACACCTTC.

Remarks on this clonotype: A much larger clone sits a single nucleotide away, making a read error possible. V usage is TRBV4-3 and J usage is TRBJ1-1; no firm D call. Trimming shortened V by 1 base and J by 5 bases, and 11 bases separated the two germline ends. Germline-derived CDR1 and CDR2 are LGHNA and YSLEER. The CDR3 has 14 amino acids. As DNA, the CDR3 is TGCGCCAGCAGCCAAGGAATGGGTTATACTGAAGCTTTCTTT. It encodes CASSQGMGYTEAFF.

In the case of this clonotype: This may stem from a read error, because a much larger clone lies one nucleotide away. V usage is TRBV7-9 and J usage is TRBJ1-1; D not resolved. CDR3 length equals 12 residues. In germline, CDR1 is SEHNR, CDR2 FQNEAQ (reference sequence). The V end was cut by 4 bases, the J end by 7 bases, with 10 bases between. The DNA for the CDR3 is TGTGCCAGCAGCTCCAGAGGAATTGAAGCTTTCTTT. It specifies CASSSRGIEAFF. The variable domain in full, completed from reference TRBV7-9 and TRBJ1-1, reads DTGVSQNPRHKITKRGQNVTFRCDPISEHNRLYWYRQTLGQGPEFLTYFQNEAQLEKSRLLSDRFSAERPKGSFSTLEIQRTEQGDSAMYLCASSSRGIEAFFGQGTRLTVV.

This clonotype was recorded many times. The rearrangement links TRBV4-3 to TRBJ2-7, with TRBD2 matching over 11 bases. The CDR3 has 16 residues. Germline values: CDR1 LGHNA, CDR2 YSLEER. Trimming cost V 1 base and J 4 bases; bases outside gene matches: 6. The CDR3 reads CASSQVIAGGPYEQYF. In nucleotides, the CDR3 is TGCGCCAGCAGCCAAGTTATAGCGGGGGGGCCTTACGAGCAGTACTTC.

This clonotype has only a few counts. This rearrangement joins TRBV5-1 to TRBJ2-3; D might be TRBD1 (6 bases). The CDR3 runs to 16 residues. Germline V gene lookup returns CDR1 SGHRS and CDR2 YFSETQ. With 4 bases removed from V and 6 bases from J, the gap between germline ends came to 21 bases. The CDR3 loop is CASSLQVQGKPDTQYF. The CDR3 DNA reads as TGCGCCAGCAGCCTCCAGGTACAGGGAAAGCCGGATACGCAGTATTTT.

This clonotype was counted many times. CDR3 sequence reads: CASSLGRFSTDTQYF. The CDR3 DNA sequence: TGTGCCAGCAGCTTGGGCAGGTTTAGCACAGATACGCAGTATTTT. The chain recombines TRBV5-5 with TRBJ2-3, with D unresolved. The CDR3 is 15 amino acids. Per germline, CDR1 SGHKS and CDR2 YYEKEE (reference sequence). Trimming shortened V by 0 bases and J by 0 bases, and 8 bases separated the two germline ends.

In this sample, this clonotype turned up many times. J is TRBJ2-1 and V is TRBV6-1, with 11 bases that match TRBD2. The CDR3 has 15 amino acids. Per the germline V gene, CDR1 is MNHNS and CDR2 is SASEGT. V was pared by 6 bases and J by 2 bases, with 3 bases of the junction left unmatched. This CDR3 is CASSDSGGAYNEQFF. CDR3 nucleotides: TGTGCCAGCAGCGATAGCGGGGGGGCCTACAATGAGCAGTTCTTC.

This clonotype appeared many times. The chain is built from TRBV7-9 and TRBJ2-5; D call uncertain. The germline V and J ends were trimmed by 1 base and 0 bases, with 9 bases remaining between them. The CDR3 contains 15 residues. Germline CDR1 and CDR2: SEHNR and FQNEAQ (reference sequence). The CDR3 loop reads CASSLGTRYQETQYF. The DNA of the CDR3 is TGTGCCAGCAGCTTAGGAACGAGGTACCAAGAGACCCAGTACTTC.

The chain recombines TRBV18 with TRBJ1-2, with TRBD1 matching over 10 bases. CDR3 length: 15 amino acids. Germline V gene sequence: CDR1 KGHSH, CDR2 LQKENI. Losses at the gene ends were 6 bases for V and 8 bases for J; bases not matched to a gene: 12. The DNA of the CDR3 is TGTGCCAGCTCCCCCGACAGGGGGCGCGCTTGGGGCTACACCTTC. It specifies CASSPDRGRAWGYTF.

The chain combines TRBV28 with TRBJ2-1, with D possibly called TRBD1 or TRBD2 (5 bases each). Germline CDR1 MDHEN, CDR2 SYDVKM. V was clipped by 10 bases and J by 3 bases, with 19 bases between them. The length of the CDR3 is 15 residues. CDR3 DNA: TGTGCCAACAGCCTCACGAGGGGCAACTACAATGAGCAGTTCTTC. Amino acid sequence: CANSLTRGNYNEQFF.

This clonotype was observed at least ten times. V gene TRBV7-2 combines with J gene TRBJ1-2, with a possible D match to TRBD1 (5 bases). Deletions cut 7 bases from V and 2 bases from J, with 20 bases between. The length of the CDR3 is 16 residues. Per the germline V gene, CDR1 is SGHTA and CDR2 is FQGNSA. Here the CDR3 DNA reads TGTGCCAGCACCGCTCCCGGGACCTACCCAAACTATGGCTACACCTTC. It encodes CASTAPGTYPNYGYTF.

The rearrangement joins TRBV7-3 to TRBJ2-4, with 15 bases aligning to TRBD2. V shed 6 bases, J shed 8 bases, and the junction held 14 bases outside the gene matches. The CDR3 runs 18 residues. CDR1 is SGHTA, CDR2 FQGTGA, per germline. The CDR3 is CASSDGLAGGPYLDIQYF. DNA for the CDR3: TGTGCCAGCAGTGACGGACTAGCGGGAGGGCCATATCTTGACATTCAGTACTTC.